This paragraph reports one TCR beta chain. Germline and junction disagree at one end, which may indicate a read error. The data were obtained in a study of cytomegalovirus exposure and HLA in healthy donors. CDR3 length: 13 amino acids. From germline, CDR1 is SNHLY and CDR2 FYNNEI. This table comes from immunoSEQ multiplex PCR, and its TCRdb copy is limited to in-frame clones, with some not included. This table holds some 240,000 clones, approximately 83% found once. The specimen sequenced was PBMCs. The receptor was derived from a woman aged 25 to 39 in good health and CMV-seropositive. The chain couples TRBV2 to TRBJ1-1; D is undetermined. The CDR3 loop is CASGENMNTEAFF. The CDR3 DNA follows: TGTGCCAGCGGTGAAAACATGAACACTGAAGCTTTCTTT.